This T cell receptor beta chain was profiled in a study of blood T cell repertoires in COVID-19. About the research overall: Researchers got acute and convalescent COVID-19 samples from the United States, Italy and Spain. T cells, B-cell-depleted T cells, or PBMCs provided the cDNA or gDNA that served as material.

Original processing notes: The assay estimated nucleated cells by amplifying reference gene primers. The protocol was immunoSEQ multiplex PCR, while the TCRdb copy is restricted to in-frame clones and leaves out a portion. The D gene and trimming were derived from the DNA, and the V and J assignments and clone size from that table. This repertoire shows about 48,000 clones, around 85% found once; its top ten account for less than 3%. V gave up 9 bases and J gave up 3 bases, with 11 bases separating them. Germline CDR1 and CDR2: LNHDA and SQIVND (reference sequence). The CDR3 is made up of 12 amino acids.

The chain recombines TRBV19 with TRBJ1-2; a possible D gene is TRBD1 (5 bases). Sequencing was done on a sample of peripheral blood. The TCR comes from an elderly woman with acute or convalescent COVID-19. The CDR3 region is CASREGHYGYTF. The DNA for the CDR3 is TGTGCCAGCAGGGAGGGGCACTATGGCTACACCTTC. The full variable domain, its missing parts supplied by reference TRBV19 and TRBJ1-2, is DGGITQSPKYLFRKEGQNVTLSCEQNLNHDAMYWYRQDPGQGLRLIYYSQIVNDFQKGDIAEGYSVSREKKESFPLTVTSAQKNPTAFYLCASREGHYGYTFGSGTRLTVV.